This T cell receptor beta chain was captured in a study of early T cells in non-severe SARS-CoV-2 infection. TCRdb reprocessed the 5' RACE reads via MiXCR and lists one record per CDR3 protein. The table lists roughly 56,000 distinct CDR3 sequences, over 9.5% of them singletons, with more than 8.5% in the top ten. The ends were cut back, 4 bases at V and 2 bases at J, with 8 bases in the middle. Germline lookup yields CDR1 LGHNA and CDR2 YSLEER. The CDR3 runs to 14 residues. This clonotype occurred many times. The TCR originated in an adult who was a healthcare worker with PCR-confirmed SARS-CoV-2 infection or an uninfected control (not recorded which). This chain connects TRBV4-3 to TRBJ2-2; no firm D call. Sequenced input: whole blood. The CDR3 loop is CASSLDLNTGELFF. The CDR3 DNA is TGCGCCAGCAGCCTGGACCTAAACACCGGGGAGCTGTTTTTT.